The 9 T cell receptor beta chains below were found in one sample sequenced in a study of blood T cell repertoires in COVID-19. Some clones are missing from TCRdb's copy, which holds only in-frame ones; the method was immunoSEQ multiplex PCR. Found here are about 47,000 clones, about 80% of them singletons; the top ten hold more than 20%. Sequencing was performed on peripheral blood. The source is an older woman with acute or convalescent COVID-19.

This clone has more than one count but fewer than ten. The V gene is TRBV5-4, the J gene TRBJ1-4, with 8 bases matching TRBD1. Germline V gene sequence: CDR1 SGHNT, CDR2 YYREEE (reference sequence). Germline trimming cut 4 bases from V and 8 bases from J; bases unmatched to any gene: 7. CDR3 size: 14 residues. CDR3 in amino acids: CASSVDRGGEKLFF. The CDR3 nucleotides read TGTGCCAGCAGCGTTGACAGGGGAGGCGAAAAACTGTTTTTT.

The chain combines TRBV30 with TRBJ2-7, with TRBD2 matching 11 bases. This CDR3 is 18 amino acids long. Trimming cost V 1 base and J 0 bases; bases outside gene matches: 11. CDR1 is GTSNPN and CDR2 is SVGIG in the germline V gene (reference sequence). In DNA form, the CDR3 reads TGTGCCTGGAGTGATCGGCTAGCGGGGGGATCGAGCTCCTACGAGCAGTACTTC. Residues: CAWSDRLAGGSSSYEQYF.

The CDR3 loop reads CASSEDRAGSSSYNSPLHF. As DNA, the CDR3 is TGTGCCAGCAGTGAAGATAGGGCGGGTTCTAGCTCCTATAATTCACCCCTCCACTTT. The chain uses TRBV6-1 and TRBJ1-6; D gene uncertain. V was trimmed by 1 base and J by 0 bases, leaving 16 bases between them. Germline-derived CDR1 and CDR2 are MNHNS and SASEGT. This CDR3 is 19 amino acids long.

This clone was found once. The rearrangement joins TRBV21-1 to TRBJ1-6. TRBV21-1 is labeled a pseudogene. The CDR3 runs to 16 residues. The chain's CDR3 is CASSSAFKRGNSPLHF. The CDR3 DNA reads as TGTGCCAGCAGCAGCGCCTTTAAGCGGGGAAATTCACCCCTCCACTTT.

This clone was seen more than once but under ten times. V is TRBV5-1 and J is TRBJ1-1, with D possibly being TRBD1 (6 bases). This CDR3 is built from 12 residues. The germline gives CDR1 SGHRS, CDR2 YFSETQ. The V gene lost 5 bases and the J gene lost 1 base, with 6 bases spanning the gap. The CDR3: CASRGGNTEAFF. Written as DNA, the CDR3 is TGCGCCAGCAGAGGGGGGAACACTGAAGCTTTCTTT.

CDR3 coding DNA: TGTGCCAGCAGCTTGTCGTACGGCTACGAGCAGTACTTC. As protein: CASSLSYGYEQYF. The V gene is TRBV11-3, the J gene TRBJ2-7; no reliable D call. CDR3 length: 13 amino acids. Trimming shortened V by 3 bases and J by 3 bases, and 9 bases separated the two germline ends. Germline values: CDR1 SGHNT, CDR2 YENEEA.

This chain links TRBV10-2 with TRBJ2-1; TRBD2 might be the D (8 bases). Trimming took 11 bases from V and 10 from J, leaving 27 bases between them. Germline-derived CDR1 and CDR2 are WSHSY and SAAADI. The CDR3 covers 15 residues. CDR3 loop: CAAANAGGTRREQFF. DNA for the CDR3: TGCGCCGCGGCTAATGCAGGGGGGACTAGAAGGGAGCAGTTCTTC.

V usage is TRBV29-1 and J usage is TRBJ2-3; no firm D call. The germline V gene has CDR1 SQVTM and CDR2 ANQGSEA. The V gene lost 3 bases and the J gene lost 3 bases, with 16 bases spanning the gap. The CDR3 runs to 15 residues. For the CDR3, the DNA is TGCAGCGTTGATGGCACCCCGGAGAGGACAGATACGCAGTATTTT. It yields the protein CSVDGTPERTDTQYF.

The table lists this clone with a count of one. The gene calls are TRBV28 and TRBJ1-5, with D uncertain. Per the germline V gene, CDR1 is MDHEN and CDR2 is SYDVKM. The V and J ends lost 5 bases and 5 bases respectively, with 7 bases between them. The CDR3 sequence is 12 residues long. In DNA, the CDR3 is TGTGCCAGCAGTCGAGGGTATCAGCCCCAGCATTTT. This encodes CASSRGYQPQHF.